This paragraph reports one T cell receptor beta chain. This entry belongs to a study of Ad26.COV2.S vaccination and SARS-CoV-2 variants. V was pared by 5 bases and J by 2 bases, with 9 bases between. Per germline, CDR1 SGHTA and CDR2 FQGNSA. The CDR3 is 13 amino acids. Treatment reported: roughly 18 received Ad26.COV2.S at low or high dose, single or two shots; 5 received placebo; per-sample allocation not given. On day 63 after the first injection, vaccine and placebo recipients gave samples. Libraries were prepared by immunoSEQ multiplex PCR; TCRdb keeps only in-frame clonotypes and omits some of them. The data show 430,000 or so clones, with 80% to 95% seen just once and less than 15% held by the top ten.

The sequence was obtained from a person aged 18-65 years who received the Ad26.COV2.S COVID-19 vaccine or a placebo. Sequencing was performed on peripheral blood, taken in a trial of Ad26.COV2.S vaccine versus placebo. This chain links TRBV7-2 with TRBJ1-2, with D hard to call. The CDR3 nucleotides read TGTGCCAGCAGCGATTACATGAACTATGGCTACACCTTC. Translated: CASSDYMNYGYTF.